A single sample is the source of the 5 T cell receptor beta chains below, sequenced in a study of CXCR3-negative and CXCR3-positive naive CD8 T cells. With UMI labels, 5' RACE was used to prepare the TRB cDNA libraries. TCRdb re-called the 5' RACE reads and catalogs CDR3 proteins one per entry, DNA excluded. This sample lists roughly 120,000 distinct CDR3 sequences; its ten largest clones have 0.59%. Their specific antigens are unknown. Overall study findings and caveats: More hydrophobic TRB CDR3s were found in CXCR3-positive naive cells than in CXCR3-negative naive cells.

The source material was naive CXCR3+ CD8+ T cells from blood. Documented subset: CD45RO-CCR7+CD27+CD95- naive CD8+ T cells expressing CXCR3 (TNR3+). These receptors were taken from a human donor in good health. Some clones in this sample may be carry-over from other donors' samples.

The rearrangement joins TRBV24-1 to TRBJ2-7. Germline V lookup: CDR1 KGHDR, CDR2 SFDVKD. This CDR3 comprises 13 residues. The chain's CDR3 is CATSAAGGYEQYF.

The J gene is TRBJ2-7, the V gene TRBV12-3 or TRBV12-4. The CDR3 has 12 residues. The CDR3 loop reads CASSFSHYEQYF.

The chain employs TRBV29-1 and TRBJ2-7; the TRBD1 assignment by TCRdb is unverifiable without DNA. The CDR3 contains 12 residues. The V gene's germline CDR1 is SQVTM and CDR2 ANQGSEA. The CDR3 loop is CSVYVGNYEQYF.

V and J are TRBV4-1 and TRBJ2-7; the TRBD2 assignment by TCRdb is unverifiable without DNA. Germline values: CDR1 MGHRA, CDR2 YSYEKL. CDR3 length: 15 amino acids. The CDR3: CASRRTSGSLYEQYF.

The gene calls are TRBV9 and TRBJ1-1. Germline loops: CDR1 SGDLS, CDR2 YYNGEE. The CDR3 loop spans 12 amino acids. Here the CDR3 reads CASSGLNTEAFF.